Sequencing of this TCR beta chain was carried out in a study of beta chain features in type 1 diabetes. Expressed TCRB transcripts were sequenced after all isolated RNA was converted to cDNA. The repertoire was sequenced with immunoSEQ multiplex PCR; TCRdb's copy has only in-frame clones and lacks some. The table shows a few hundred thousand clones, with 9.6% occurring only once. The CDR3 spans 14 residues. V lost 4 bases to trimming and J lost 5 bases, with 14 bases between them. Germline V gives CDR1 SGHTA, CDR2 FQGNSA. Post-sort purity exceeded 98% for all sorted populations. Concerning this clone itself: What it binds is not known.

Broader study findings: Shortening of TCRB CDR3s, moderate but significant, appeared in all four CD4+ subsets of Type 1 diabetes patients.

The J gene is TRBJ2-5, the V gene TRBV7-2, with a possible D match to TRBD1 (6 bases). This receptor was obtained from a man aged 30-40 years with type 1 diabetes. Specimen: central memory CD4+ T cells from blood. As DNA, the CDR3 is TGTGCCAGCAGCTATCGGGACATACGGGAGACCCAGTACTTC. Translated, it gives CASSYRDIRETQYF. Looking up the rest from reference TRBV7-2 and TRBJ2-5 gives the full variable domain: GAGVSQSPSNKVTEKGKDVELRCDPISGHTALYWYRQSLGQGLEFLIYFQGNSAPDKSGLPSDRFSAERTGGSVSTLTIQRTQQEDSAVYLCASSYRDIRETQYFGPGTRLLVL.